Below are 6 T cell receptor beta chains sequenced from a single sample in a study of T-cell memory formation after mild COVID-19. MiXCR was run by TCRdb on the 5' RACE reads, yielding one entry per CDR3 protein. The sample has 350,000 to 500,000 distinct CDR3 sequences; around 19% are singletons. The sequenced sample was PBMCs or a T cell subset sorted from them (not recorded which). These receptors came from an adult woman who had mild COVID-19 (a few samples of this study predate the infection). Cell type and time point are not known.

A few counts support this clonotype. The V call is TRBV7-2, the J call TRBJ2-3; 8 nucleotides align to TRBD1. From germline, CDR1 is SGHTA and CDR2 FQGNSA. There are 16 residues in the CDR3. V lost 7 bases to trimming and J lost 3 bases; unmatched junction nucleotides: 12. CDR3 loop: CASNPGGTGGTDTQYF. CDR3 DNA sequence: TGTGCCAGCAACCCAGGAGGCACAGGGGGTACAGATACGCAGTATTTT.

This clonotype has ten or more counts. The CDR3 DNA reads as TGTGCCAGTAGTATCTCCTTCGGGGAGACCCAGTACTTC. This sequence encodes CASSISFGETQYF. The V and J genes are TRBV19 and TRBJ2-5; D unclear. The CDR3 loop spans 13 amino acids. With 3 bases removed from V and 5 bases from J, the gap between germline ends came to 10 bases. CDR1 and CDR2 from the germline V gene are LNHDA and SQIVND (reference sequence). Supplemented by reference TRBV19 and TRBJ2-5, the full variable domain reads DGGITQSPKYLFRKEGQNVTLSCEQNLNHDAMYWYRQDPGQGLRLIYYSQIVNDFQKGDIAEGYSVSREKKESFPLTVTSAQKNPTAFYLCASSISFGETQYFGPGTRLLVL.

This chain links TRBV7-9 with TRBJ2-3; possibly TRBD1 or TRBD2 for D (5 bases each). The germline V gene has CDR1 SEHNR and CDR2 FQNEAQ (reference sequence). The CDR3 totals 15 residues. Trimming removed 5 bases at V and 4 bases at J, with 16 bases between. This CDR3 reads CASSLVRGESDTQYF. The DNA for the CDR3 is TGTGCCAGCAGCCTCGTTAGGGGAGAGTCAGATACGCAGTATTTT.

V usage is TRBV5-1 and J usage is TRBJ2-2, with 9 bases aligning to TRBD1. The ends lost 1 base at V and 4 bases at J; junction bases unmatched: 5. This CDR3 is 16 amino acids long. Per the germline V gene, CDR1 is SGHRS and CDR2 is YFSETQ. The DNA of the CDR3 is TGCGCCAGCAGCTTGTTTGGGACAGGGAGCACCGGGGAGCTGTTTTTT. It is translated as CASSLFGTGSTGELFF.

V is TRBV20-1 and J is TRBJ1-5, with TRBD1 matching 8 bases. The CDR3 has 14 residues. In germline, CDR1 is DFQATT, CDR2 SNEGSKA (reference sequence). V trimming: 4 bases; J trimming: 5 bases; junction bases outside the gene matches: 7. As DNA, the CDR3 is TGCAGTGCTACACAGGGGGGGCCTTATCAGCCCCAGCATTTT. It yields the protein CSATQGGPYQPQHF.

V gene TRBV7-9 combines with J gene TRBJ2-3; a weak D match, TRBD1 (5 bases). The V end was cut by 3 bases, the J end by 4 bases, with 11 bases between. Per the germline V gene, CDR1 is SEHNR and CDR2 is FQNEAQ (reference sequence). The CDR3 is 14 residues long. Here the CDR3 reads CASSFRGHADTQYF. The CDR3 DNA sequence: TGTGCCAGCAGCTTTCGTGGACACGCAGATACGCAGTATTTT. The full variable domain, its missing parts supplied by reference TRBV7-9 and TRBJ2-3, is DTGVSQNPRHKITKRGQNVTFRCDPISEHNRLYWYRQTLGQGPEFLTYFQNEAQLEKSRLLSDRFSAERPKGSFSTLEIQRTEQGDSAMYLCASSFRGHADTQYFGPGTRLTVL.